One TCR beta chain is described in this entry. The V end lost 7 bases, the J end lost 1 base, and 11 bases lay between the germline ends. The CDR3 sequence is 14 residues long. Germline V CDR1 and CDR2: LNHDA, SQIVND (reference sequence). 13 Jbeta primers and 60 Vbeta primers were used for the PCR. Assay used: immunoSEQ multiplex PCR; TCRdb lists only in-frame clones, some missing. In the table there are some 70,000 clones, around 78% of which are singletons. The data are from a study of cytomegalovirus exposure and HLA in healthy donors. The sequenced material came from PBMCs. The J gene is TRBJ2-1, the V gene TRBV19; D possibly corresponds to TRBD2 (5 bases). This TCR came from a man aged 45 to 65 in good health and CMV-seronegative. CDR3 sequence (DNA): TGTGCCAGTAAAGACGGCGGGTCCTACAATGAGCAGTTCTTC. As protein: CASKDGGSYNEQFF.